This T cell receptor (beta chain) originates from a study of blood T cell repertoires in COVID-19. Study background: Specimens from acute and convalescent COVID-19 originated in the United States, Italy and Spain. Nucleic acid was either cDNA or gDNA, and it came from T cells, B-cell-depleted T cells, or PBMCs.

There are 15 residues in the CDR3. V lost 6 bases to trimming and J lost 8 bases; unmatched junction nucleotides: 14. CDR1 is LNHDA and CDR2 is SQIVND in the germline V gene (reference sequence). Clones were read by immunoSEQ multiplex PCR, and TCRdb kept only the in-frame ones, dropping some. The sample includes 98,000 or so clones, 84% of them seen just once. This chain uses TRBV19 with TRBJ1-1, with TRBD1 matching over 8 bases. The source of this sequence is a man between 60 and 75 years old with acute or convalescent COVID-19. Input material: peripheral blood. CDR3 DNA sequence: TGTGCCAGTAGAAACCCAGGGGGCCCCGAAGCCGAAGCTTTCTTT. This codes for CASRNPGGPEAEAFF.